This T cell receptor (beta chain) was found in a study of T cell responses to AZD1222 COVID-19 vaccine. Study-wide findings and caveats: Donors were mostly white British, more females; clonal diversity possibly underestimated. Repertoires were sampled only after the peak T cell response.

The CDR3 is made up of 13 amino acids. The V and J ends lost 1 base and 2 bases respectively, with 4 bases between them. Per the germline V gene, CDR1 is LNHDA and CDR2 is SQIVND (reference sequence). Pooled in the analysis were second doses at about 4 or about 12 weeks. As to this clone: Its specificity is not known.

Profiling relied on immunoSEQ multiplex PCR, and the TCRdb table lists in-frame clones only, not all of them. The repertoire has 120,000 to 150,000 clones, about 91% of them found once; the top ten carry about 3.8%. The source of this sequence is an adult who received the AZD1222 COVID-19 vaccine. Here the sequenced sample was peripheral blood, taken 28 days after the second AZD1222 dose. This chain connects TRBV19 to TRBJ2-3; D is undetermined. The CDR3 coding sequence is TGTGCCAGTAGTATAGGGGCCACAGATACGCAGTATTTT. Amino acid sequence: CASSIGATDTQYF.